This entry describes one TCR beta chain. The antigen remains undetermined. CDR1 is WSHSY and CDR2 is SAAADI in the germline V gene. This CDR3 region has 18 residues. The ends lost 3 bases at V and 1 base at J; junction bases unmatched: 11. This sample stems from a study of identical twins. Points from the study as a whole: Conclusions came from cross-sectional statistical analysis, not from following the same donors. In beta out-of-frame sequences, the excess sharing between twins was weaker.

From the 5' RACE reads, TCRdb called clonotypes with MiXCR, one entry per CDR3 protein. Of 500,000 to 650,000 distinct CDR3 sequences in the sample, 7.1% were seen once. The sample was also reused in another study, on yellow fever vaccine responses in identical twins.

This TCR was sampled from a woman aged 18-30 years in good health. The sample was PBMCs. V and J are TRBV10-2 and TRBJ2-2; 7 bases map to TRBD1. The CDR3: CASSDLTGTDRNTGELFF. The CDR3 DNA reads as TGCGCCAGCAGTGACCTAACTGGGACAGATAGGAACACCGGGGAGCTGTTTTTT.